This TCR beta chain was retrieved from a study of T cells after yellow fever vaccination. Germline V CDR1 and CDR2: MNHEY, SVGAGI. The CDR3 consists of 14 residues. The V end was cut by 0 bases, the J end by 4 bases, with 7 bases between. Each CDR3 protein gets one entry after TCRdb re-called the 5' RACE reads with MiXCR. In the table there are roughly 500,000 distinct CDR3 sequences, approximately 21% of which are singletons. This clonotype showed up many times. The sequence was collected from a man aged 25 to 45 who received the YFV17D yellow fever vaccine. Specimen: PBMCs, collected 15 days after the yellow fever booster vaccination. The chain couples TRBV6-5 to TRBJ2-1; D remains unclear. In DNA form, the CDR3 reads TGTGCCAGCAGTTACTCTGATCGTTACAATGAGCAGTTCTTC. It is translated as CASSYSDRYNEQFF.